The present T cell receptor (beta chain) was sequenced within a study of T cells after yellow fever vaccination. The study, taken as a whole, reports: Abundant clonotypes from the bulk population could get into FACS-sorted repertoires as contaminants. Post-booster reappearance was seen for most primary-vaccination clones (about 96% CD4, 85% to 90% CD8).

Conversion of TCR transcripts into cDNA relied on 5'RACE template switching, which added a universal primer site and UMIs. Each CDR3 protein is one row after TCRdb ran MiXCR on the 5' RACE reads. The sample has hundreds of thousands of distinct CDR3 sequences, roughly a sixth seen once. V was cut by 8 bases and J by 2 bases, with 15 bases left in between. CDR3 length equals 15 residues. Notes on this clonotype: Antigen specificity is unknown.

The source is a young man who received the YFV17D yellow fever vaccine. The sample here was PBMCs, taken before the yellow fever booster vaccination. This chain connects TRBV12-3 or TRBV12-4 to TRBJ1-4, with a possible D match to TRBD1 (5 bases). The CDR3 DNA follows: TGTGCCAGCGCCCGGCCAGGGAGCACTAATGAAAAACTGTTTTTT. The encoded protein is CASARPGSTNEKLFF.